This passage covers 9 T cell receptor beta chains from one sample sequenced in a study of blood T cell repertoires in COVID-19. The method was immunoSEQ multiplex PCR; TCRdb's version includes in-frame clones alone and lacks a portion of them. The top ten hold roughly 4% of the sample, which has 88,000 or so clones, over 75% seen once. The sample was peripheral blood. Receptors were obtained from a man aged 60 to 75 with acute or convalescent COVID-19.

This chain joins TRBV7-2 and TRBJ2-3; tentative D call: TRBD1 (5 bases). The CDR3 totals 14 residues. Germline-derived CDR1 and CDR2 are SGHTA and FQGNSA. Trimming removed 5 bases from V and 1 base from J, with 10 bases in between. The CDR3 region has the DNA TGTGCCAGCAGCCACCAACAGGGCACAGATACGCAGTATTTT. It yields the protein CASSHQQGTDTQYF.

The chain carries TRBV6-4 and TRBJ2-1; 8 bases line up with TRBD2. CDR3 length: 14 residues. The trim removed 6 bases at V and 1 base at J, leaving 2 bases unmatched. CDR1 and CDR2 from the germline V gene are MRHNA and SNTAGT. The CDR3 loop is CASRLAASYNEQFF. DNA of the CDR3: TGTGCCAGCAGACTAGCGGCTTCCTACAATGAGCAGTTCTTC.

This clone was counted a few times. This chain connects TRBV2 to TRBJ2-5; TRBD1 might be the D (5 bases). Germline CDR1 is SNHLY and CDR2 is FYNNEI. V was cut by 3 bases and J by 1 base, with 15 bases left in between. The length of the CDR3 is 16 residues. The CDR3 bases are TGTGCCAGCAGTGATTATACCCCGACAGCCCAAGAGACCCAGTACTTC. It specifies CASSDYTPTAQETQYF.

The chain combines TRBV4-3 with TRBJ2-7; D perhaps matches TRBD1 (5 bases). The V gene's germline CDR1 is LGHNA and CDR2 YSLEER. Deletions cut 0 bases from V and 3 bases from J, with 9 bases between. The CDR3 length is 14 residues. CDR3 bases: TGCGCCAGCAGCCAAGAGGCAGGGAACTACGAGCAGTACTTC. Translating it yields CASSQEAGNYEQYF.

CDR3 protein: CAWSSTGDGYTF. CDR3 in DNA: TGTGCCTGGAGTTCGACAGGGGATGGCTACACCTTC. The chain couples TRBV30 to TRBJ1-2; 8 positions match TRBD1. This CDR3 has 12 residues. V shed 2 bases and J 6 bases; nucleotides not matched to a gene: 2. CDR1 GTSNPN and CDR2 SVGIG come from the germline V gene (reference sequence). Together with reference TRBV30 and TRBJ1-2, the CDR3 gives the full variable domain: SQTIHQWPATLVQPVGSPLSLECTVEGTSNPNLYWYRQAAGRGLQLLFYSVGIGQISSEVPQNLSASRPQDRQFILSSKKLLLSDSGFYLCAWSSTGDGYTFGSGTRLTVV.

The chain links TRBV30 to TRBJ2-7; TRBD2 matches at 10 bases. This CDR3 is 14 amino acids long. The V gene end was trimmed by 1 base and the J gene end by 2 bases; junction bases not matched to a gene: 2. In germline, CDR1 is GTSNPN, CDR2 SVGIG (reference sequence). CDR3 sequence reads: CAWSGLAGAYEQYF. In DNA form, the CDR3 reads TGTGCCTGGAGTGGACTAGCGGGCGCCTACGAGCAGTACTTC.

This clone was counted once. The rearrangement links TRBV18 to TRBJ1-1; 9 bases are shared with TRBD1. Germline V gene lookup returns CDR1 KGHSH and CDR2 LQKENI. The V gene end was trimmed by 3 bases and the J gene end by 4 bases; junction bases not matched to a gene: 3. The CDR3 has 14 residues. The CDR3 bases are TGTGCCAGCTCACCGGGACAGGGAGGCACTGAAGCTTTCTTT. Its translation: CASSPGQGGTEAFF.

V is TRBV5-1 and J is TRBJ2-3; tentatively, D is TRBD1 (6 bases). Germline values: CDR1 SGHRS, CDR2 YFSETQ. The CDR3 loop spans 15 amino acids. Trimming removed 5 bases at V and 4 bases at J, with 17 bases between. CDR3 amino acids: CASSKRGRGADTQYF. The CDR3 DNA is TGCGCCAGCAGTAAGAGAGGCAGGGGCGCAGATACGCAGTATTTT.

This chain connects TRBV7-6 to TRBJ2-5; possible D gene TRBD1, 6 bases. Germline CDR1 is SGHVS and CDR2 is FNYEAQ. Trimming cost V 5 bases and J 1 base, with 20 bases left between them. This CDR3 comprises 17 residues. CDR3 in amino acids: CASSLGQNQVGQETQYF. CDR3 in DNA: TGTGCCAGCAGCCTGGGACAAAATCAAGTGGGCCAAGAGACCCAGTACTTC.